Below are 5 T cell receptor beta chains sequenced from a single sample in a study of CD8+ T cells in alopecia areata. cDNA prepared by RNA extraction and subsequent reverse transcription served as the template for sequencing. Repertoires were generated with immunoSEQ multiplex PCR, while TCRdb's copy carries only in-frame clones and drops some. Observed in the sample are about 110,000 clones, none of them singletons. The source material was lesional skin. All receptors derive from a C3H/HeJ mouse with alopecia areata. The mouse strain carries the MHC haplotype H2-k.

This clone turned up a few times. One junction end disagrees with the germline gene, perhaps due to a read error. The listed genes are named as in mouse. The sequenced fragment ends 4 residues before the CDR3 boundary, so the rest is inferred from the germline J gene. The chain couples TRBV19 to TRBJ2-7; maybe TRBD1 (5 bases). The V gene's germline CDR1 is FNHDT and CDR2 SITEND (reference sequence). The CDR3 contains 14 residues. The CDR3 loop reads CASRMEGKVYEQYF. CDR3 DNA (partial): TGTGCCAGCCGTATGGAGGGGAAAGTGTAT.

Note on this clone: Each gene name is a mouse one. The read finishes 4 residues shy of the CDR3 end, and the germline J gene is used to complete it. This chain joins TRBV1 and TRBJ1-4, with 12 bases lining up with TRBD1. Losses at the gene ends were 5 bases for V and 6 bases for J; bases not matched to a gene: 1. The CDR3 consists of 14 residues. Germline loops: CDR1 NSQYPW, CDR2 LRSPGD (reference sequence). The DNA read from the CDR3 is TGCACCTGCAGTTGGGACAGGGGGCACGAA. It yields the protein CTCSWDRGHE. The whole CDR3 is CTCSWDRGHERLFF.

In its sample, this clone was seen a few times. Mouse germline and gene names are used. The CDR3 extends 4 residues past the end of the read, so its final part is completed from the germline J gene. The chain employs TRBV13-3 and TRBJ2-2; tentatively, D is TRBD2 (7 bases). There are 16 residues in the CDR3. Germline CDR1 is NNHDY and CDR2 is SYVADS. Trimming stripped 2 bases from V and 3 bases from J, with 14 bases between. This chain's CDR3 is CASSDSGGRHTGQLYF. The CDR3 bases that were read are TGTGCCAGCAGTGACTCCGGGGGGCGTCACACCGGG.

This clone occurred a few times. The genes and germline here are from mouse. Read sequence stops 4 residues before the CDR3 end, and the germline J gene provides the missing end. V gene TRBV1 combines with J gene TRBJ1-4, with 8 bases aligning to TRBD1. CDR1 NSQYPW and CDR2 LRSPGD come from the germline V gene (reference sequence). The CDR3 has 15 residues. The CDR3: CTCSADDRGGERLFF. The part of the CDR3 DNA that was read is TGCACCTGCAGTGCAGATGACAGGGGCGGCGAA.

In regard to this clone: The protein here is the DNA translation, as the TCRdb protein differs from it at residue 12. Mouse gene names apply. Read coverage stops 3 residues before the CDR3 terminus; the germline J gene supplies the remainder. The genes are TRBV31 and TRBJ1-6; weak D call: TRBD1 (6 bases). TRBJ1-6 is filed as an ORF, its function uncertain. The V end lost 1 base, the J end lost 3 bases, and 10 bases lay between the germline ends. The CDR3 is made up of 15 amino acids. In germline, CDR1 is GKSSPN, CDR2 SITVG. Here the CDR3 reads CAWSPPQGYNSPLYF. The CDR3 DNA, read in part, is TGTGCCTGGAGTCCCCCACAGGGCTATAATTCGCCC.